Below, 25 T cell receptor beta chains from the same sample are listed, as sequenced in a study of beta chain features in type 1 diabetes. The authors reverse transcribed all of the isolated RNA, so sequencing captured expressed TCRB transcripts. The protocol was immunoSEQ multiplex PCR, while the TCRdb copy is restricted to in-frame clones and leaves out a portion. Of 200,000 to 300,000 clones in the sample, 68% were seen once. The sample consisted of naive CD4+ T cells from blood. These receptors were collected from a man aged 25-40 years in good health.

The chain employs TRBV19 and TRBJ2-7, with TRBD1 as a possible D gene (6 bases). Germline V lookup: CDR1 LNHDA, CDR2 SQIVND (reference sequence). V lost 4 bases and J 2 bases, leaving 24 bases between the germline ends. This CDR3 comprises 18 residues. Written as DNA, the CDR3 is TGTGCCAGTAGTACCCGCGCCGGGACAACGGGCCGTCCCTACGAGCAGTACTTC. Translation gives CASSTRAGTTGRPYEQYF.

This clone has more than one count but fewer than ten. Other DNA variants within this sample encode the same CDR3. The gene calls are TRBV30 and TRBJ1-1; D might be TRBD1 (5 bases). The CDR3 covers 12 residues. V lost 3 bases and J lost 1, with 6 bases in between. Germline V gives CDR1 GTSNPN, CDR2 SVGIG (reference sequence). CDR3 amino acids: CAWRTANTEAFF. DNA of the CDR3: TGTGCCTGGAGGACAGCGAACACTGAAGCTTTCTTT. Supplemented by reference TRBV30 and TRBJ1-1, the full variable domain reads SQTIHQWPATLVQPVGSPLSLECTVEGTSNPNLYWYRQAAGRGLQLLFYSVGIGQISSEVPQNLSASRPQDRQFILSSKKLLLSDSGFYLCAWRTANTEAFFGQGTRLTVV.

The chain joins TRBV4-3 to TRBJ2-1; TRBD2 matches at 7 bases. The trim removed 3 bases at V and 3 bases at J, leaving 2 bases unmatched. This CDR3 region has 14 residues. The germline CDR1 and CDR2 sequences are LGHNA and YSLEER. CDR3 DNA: TGCGCCAGCAGCCAGACTAGCCTCTACAATGAGCAGTTCTTC. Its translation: CASSQTSLYNEQFF.

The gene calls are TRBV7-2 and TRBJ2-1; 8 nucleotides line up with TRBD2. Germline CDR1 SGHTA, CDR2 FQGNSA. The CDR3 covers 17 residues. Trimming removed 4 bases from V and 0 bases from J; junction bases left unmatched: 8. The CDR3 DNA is TGTGCCAGCAGCTCCCTTAGCGGGACCTTCTCCTACAATGAGCAGTTCTTC. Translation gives CASSSLSGTFSYNEQFF.

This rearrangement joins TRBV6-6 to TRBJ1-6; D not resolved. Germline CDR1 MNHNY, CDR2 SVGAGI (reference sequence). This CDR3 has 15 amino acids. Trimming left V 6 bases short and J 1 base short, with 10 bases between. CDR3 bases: TGTGCCAGCAGACCCCAAGAGTCCTATAATTCACCCCTCCACTTT. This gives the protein CASRPQESYNSPLHF.

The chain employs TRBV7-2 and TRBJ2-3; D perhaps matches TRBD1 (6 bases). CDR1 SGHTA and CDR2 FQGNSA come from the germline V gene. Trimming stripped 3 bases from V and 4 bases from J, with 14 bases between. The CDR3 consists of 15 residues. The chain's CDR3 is CASSFQGGTADTQYF. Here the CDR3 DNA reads TGTGCCAGCAGCTTTCAAGGGGGAACAGCAGATACGCAGTATTTT.

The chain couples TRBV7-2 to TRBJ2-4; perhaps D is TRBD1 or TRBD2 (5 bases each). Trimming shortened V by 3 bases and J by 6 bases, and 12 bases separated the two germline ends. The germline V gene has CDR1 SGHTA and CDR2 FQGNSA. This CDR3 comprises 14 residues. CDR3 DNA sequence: TGTGCCAGCAGCTTCGAGGGACGGTTAAACATTCAGTACTTC. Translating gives CASSFEGRLNIQYF.

The DNA of the CDR3 is TGTGCCAGCAGCTTTCGACAGGGCCTAGGCACAGATACGCAGTATTTT. Translation: CASSFRQGLGTDTQYF. The chain couples TRBV7-8 to TRBJ2-3, with TRBD1 identical over 7 bases. This CDR3 spans 16 amino acids. The ends lost 3 bases at V and 1 base at J; junction bases unmatched: 7. Germline values: CDR1 SGHVS, CDR2 FQNEAQ.

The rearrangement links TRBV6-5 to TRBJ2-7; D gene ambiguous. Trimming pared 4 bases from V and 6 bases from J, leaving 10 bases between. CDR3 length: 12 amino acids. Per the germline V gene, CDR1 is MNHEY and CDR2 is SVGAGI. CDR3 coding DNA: TGTGCCAGCAGTTCGCCCGGATCCGAGCAGTACTTC. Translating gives CASSSPGSEQYF.

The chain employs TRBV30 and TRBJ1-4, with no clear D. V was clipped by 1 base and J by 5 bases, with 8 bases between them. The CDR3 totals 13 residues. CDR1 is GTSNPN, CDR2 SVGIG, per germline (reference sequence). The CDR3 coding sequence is TGTGCCTGGAGTGGAAGCCAGAATGAAAAACTGTTTTTT. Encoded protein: CAWSGSQNEKLFF. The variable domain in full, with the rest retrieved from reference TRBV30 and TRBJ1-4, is SQTIHQWPATLVQPVGSPLSLECTVEGTSNPNLYWYRQAAGRGLQLLFYSVGIGQISSEVPQNLSASRPQDRQFILSSKKLLLSDSGFYLCAWSGSQNEKLFFGSGTQLSVL.

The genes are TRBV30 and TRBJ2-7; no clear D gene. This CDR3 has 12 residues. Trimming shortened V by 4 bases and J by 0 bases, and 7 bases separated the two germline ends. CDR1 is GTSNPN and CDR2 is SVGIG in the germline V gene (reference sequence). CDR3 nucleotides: TGTGCCTGGACAAGACCCTCCTACGAGCAGTACTTC. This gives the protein CAWTRPSYEQYF.

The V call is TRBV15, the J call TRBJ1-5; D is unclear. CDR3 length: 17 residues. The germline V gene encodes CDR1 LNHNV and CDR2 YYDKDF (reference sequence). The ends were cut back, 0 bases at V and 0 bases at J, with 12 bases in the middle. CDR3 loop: CATSRERANYSNQPQHF. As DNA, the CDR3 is TGTGCCACCAGCAGAGAGAGGGCGAATTATAGCAATCAGCCCCAGCATTTT.

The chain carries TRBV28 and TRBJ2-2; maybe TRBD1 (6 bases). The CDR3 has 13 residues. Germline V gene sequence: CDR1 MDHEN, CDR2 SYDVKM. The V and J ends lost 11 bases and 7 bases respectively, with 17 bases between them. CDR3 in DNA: TGTGCCTCGTTCCAGGGGCCAGGCGGGGAGCTGTTTTTT. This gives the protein CASFQGPGGELFF.

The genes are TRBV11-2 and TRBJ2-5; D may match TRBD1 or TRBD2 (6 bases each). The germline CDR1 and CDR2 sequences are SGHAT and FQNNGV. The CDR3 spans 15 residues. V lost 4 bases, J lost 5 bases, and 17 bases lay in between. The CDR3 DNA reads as TGTGCCAGCAGCTCGCCCCGGGGGCTTCGCGAGACCCAGTACTTC. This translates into CASSSPRGLRETQYF.

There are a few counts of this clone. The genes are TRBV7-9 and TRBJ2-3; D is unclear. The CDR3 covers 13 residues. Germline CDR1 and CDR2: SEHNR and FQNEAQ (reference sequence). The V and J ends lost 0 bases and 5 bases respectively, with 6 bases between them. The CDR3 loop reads CASSLASGDTQYF. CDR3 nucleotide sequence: TGTGCCAGCAGCTTAGCATCGGGAGATACGCAGTATTTT.

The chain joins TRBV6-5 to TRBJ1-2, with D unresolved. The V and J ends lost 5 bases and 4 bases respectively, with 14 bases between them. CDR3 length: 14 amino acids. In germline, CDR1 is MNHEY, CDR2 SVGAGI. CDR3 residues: CASSPITETYGYTF. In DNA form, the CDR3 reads TGTGCCAGCAGTCCTATTACAGAAACCTATGGCTACACCTTC.

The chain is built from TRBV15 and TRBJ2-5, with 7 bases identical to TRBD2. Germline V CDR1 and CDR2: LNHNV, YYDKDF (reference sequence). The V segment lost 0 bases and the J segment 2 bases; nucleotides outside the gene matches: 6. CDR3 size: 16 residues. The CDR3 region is CATSRDLAGEQETQYF. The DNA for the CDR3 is TGTGCCACCAGCAGAGATCTGGCGGGAGAGCAAGAGACCCAGTACTTC.

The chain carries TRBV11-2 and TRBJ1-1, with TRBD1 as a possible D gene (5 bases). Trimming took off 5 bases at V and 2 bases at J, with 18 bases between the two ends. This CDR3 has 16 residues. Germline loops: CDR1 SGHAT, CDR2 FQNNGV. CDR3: CASSHVVRDRNTEAFF. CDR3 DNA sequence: TGTGCCAGCAGCCACGTGGTACGCGACAGAAACACTGAAGCTTTCTTT.

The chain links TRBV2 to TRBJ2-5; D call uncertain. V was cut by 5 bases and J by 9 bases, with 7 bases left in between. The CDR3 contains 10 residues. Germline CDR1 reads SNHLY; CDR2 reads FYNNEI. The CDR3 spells CASSIGSQYF. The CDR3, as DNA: TGTGCCAGCAGTATCGGGTCCCAGTACTTC.

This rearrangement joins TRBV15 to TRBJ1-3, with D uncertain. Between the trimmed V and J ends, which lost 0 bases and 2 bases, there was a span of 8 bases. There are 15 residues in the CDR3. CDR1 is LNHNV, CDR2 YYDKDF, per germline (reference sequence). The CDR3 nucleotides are TGTGCCACCAGCAGAGATCGAGTTACTGGAAACACCATATATTTT. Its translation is CATSRDRVTGNTIYF.

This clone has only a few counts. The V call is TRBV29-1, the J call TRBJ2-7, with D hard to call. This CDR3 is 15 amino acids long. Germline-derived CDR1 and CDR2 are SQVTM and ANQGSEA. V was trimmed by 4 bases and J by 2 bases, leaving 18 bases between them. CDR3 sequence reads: CSVVVGRKSPYEQYF. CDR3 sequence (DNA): TGCAGCGTTGTAGTAGGCAGGAAGTCACCCTACGAGCAGTACTTC.

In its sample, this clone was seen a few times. In DNA, the CDR3 is TGTGCCAGCAGTGAACCCAACCAAGAGACCCAGTACTTC. Its translation is CASSEPNQETQYF. The rearrangement joins TRBV25-1 to TRBJ2-5; D gene unclear. Trimming stripped 2 bases from V and 0 bases from J, with 4 bases between. Germline V gene data show CDR1 as MGHDK and CDR2 as SYGVNS. The CDR3 is made up of 13 amino acids.

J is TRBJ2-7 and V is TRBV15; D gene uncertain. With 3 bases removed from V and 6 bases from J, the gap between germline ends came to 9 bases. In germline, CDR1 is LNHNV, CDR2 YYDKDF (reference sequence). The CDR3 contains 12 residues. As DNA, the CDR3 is TGTGCCACCAGCAGCGGCCTTGGCGAGCAGTACTTC. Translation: CATSSGLGEQYF.

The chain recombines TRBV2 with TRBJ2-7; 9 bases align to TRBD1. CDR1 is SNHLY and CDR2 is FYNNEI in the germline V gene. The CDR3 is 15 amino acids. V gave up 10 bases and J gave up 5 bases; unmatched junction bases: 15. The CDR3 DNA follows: TGTGCCACCTCAAAATCCGGGACAGGGAGTCACGAGCAGTACTTC. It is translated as CATSKSGTGSHEQYF.

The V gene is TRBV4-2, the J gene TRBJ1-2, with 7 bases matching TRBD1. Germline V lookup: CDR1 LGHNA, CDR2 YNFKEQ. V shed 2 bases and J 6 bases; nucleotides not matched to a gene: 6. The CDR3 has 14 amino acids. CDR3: CASSQNRGGDGYTF. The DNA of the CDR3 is TGTGCCAGCAGCCAAAACAGGGGAGGGGATGGCTACACCTTC.